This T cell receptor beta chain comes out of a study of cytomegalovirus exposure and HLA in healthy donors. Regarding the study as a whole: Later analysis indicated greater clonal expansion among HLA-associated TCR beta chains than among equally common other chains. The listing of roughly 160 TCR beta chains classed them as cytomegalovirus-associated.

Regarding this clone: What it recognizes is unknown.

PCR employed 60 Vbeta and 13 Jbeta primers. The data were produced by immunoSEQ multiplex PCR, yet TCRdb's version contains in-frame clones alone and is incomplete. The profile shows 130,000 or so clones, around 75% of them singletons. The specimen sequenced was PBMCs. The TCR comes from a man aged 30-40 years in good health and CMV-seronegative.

CDR3 DNA sequence: TGTGCCAGCAGTGCACAGGTTAGGGGCTACACCTTC. Protein sequence: CASSAQVRGYTF. The chain links TRBV6-6 to TRBJ1-2; weak D call: TRBD1 (5 bases). Germline V gene sequence: CDR1 MNHNY, CDR2 SVGAGI (reference sequence). Trimming stripped 5 bases from V and 8 bases from J, with 12 bases between. This CDR3 comprises 12 residues.